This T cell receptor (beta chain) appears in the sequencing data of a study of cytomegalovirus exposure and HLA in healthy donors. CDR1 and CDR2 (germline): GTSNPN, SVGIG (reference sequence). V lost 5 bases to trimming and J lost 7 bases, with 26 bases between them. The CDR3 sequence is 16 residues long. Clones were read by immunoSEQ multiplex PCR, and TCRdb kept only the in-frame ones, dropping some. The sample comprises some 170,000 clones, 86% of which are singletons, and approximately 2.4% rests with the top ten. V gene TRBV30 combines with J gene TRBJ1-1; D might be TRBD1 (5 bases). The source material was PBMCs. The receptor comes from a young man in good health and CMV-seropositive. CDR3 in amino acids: CAWQEILGGRVVEAFF. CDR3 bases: TGTGCCTGGCAGGAAATCCTCGGGGGACGGGTAGTTGAAGCTTTCTTT.